The clone carrying this T cell receptor beta chain was counted a few times. Its antigen remains unidentified. Time point reported: sample taken at primary tumor resection. Sequencing was performed on whole RNA extracted from tumor and nontumor lung tissue, or from frozen PBMC, and the material was left unsorted. The roughly 79 donors had untreated early-stage non-small cell lung cancer. The data derive from a study of spatial heterogeneity in lung cancer. The study's findings and limits: Circulating ubiquitous expanded tumor TCRs were observed more frequently at resection than at follow-up.

CDR3 length: 15 amino acids. Germline V CDR1 and CDR2: SEHNR, FQNEAQ (reference sequence). Trimming took off 3 bases at V and 5 bases at J, with 16 bases between the two ends. Each TCR cDNA molecule bore a unique molecular identifier. TCRdb re-called the 5' RACE reads through MiXCR, storing one row per CDR3 protein. The table has 80,000 to 95,000 distinct CDR3 sequences, around 9% seen once. The clonotype was recovered from a male donor with early-stage non-small cell lung cancer. This chain links TRBV7-9 with TRBJ1-1, with a tentative D call TRBD1 (6 bases). This material consisted of PBMCs, taken at surgery. The CDR3 DNA reads as TGTGCCAGCAGCTTCATTCAGGGGAAAGGAACTGAAGCTTTCTTT. This sequence encodes CASSFIQGKGTEAFF. The full variable domain, rest sourced from reference TRBV7-9 and TRBJ1-1, is DTGVSQNPRHKITKRGQNVTFRCDPISEHNRLYWYRQTLGQGPEFLTYFQNEAQLEKSRLLSDRFSAERPKGSFSTLEIQRTEQGDSAMYLCASSFIQGKGTEAFFGQGTRLTVV.